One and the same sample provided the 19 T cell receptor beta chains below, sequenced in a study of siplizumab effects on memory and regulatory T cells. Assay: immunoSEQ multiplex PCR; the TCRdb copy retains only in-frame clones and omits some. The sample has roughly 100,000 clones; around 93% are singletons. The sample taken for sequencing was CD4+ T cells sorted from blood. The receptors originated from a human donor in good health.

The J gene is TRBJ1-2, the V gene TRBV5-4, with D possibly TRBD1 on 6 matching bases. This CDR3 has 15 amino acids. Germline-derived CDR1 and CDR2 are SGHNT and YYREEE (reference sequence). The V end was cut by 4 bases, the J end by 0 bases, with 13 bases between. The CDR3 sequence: CASSRWGGPNYGYTF. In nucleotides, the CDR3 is TGTGCCAGCAGCCGTTGGGGGGGCCCTAACTATGGCTACACCTTC.

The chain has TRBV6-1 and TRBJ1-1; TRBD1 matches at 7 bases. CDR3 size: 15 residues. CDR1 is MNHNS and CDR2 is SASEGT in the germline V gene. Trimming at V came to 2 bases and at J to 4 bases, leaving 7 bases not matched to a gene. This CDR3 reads CASSEFVQGVTEAFF. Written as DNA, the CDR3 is TGTGCCAGCAGTGAATTTGTCCAGGGGGTCACTGAAGCTTTCTTT.

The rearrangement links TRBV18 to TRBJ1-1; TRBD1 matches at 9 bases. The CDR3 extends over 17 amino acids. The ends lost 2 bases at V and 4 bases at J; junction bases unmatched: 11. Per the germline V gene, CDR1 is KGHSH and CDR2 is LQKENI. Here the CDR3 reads CASSPGTGQGRGTEAFF. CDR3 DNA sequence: TGTGCCAGCTCACCAGGAACGGGACAGGGAAGGGGCACTGAAGCTTTCTTT.

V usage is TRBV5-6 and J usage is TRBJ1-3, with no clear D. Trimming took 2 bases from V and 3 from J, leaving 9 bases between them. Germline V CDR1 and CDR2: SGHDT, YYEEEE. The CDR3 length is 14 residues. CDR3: CASSLGLYGNTIYF. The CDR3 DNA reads TGTGCCAGCAGCTTAGGACTTTATGGAAACACCATATATTTT.

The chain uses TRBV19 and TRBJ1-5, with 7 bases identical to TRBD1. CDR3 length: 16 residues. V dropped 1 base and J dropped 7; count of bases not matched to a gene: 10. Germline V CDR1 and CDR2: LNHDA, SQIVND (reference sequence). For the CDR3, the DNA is TGTGCCAGTAGTATAGGCCGGGGGGACAGAAGACAGCCCCAGCATTTT. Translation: CASSIGRGDRRQPQHF.

CDR3 DNA: TGTGCCAGCGGGATAGCGCCTGGGGTGGGCAAAAACATTCAGTACTTC. It encodes CASGIAPGVGKNIQYF. The chain has TRBV2 and TRBJ2-4, with D possibly being TRBD2 (5 bases). Between the trimmed V and J ends, which lost 8 bases and 3 bases, there was a span of 20 bases. Germline assignment: CDR1 SNHLY and CDR2 FYNNEI. This CDR3 contains 16 residues.

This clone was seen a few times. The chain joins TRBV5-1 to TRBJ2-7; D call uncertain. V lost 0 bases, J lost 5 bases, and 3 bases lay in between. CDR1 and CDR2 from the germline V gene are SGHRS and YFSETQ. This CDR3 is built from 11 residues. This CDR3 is CASSLDNEQYF. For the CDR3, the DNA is TGCGCCAGCAGCTTGGACAACGAGCAGTACTTC.

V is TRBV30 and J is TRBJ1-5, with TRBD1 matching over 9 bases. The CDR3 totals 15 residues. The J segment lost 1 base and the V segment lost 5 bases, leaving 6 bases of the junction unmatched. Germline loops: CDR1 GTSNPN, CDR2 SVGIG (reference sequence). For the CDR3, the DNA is TGTGCCTGGTCCTCGGGACAGGGAAGCAATCAGCCCCAGCATTTT. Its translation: CAWSSGQGSNQPQHF. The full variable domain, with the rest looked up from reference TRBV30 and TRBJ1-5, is SQTIHQWPATLVQPVGSPLSLECTVEGTSNPNLYWYRQAAGRGLQLLFYSVGIGQISSEVPQNLSASRPQDRQFILSSKKLLLSDSGFYLCAWSSGQGSNQPQHFGDGTRLSIL.

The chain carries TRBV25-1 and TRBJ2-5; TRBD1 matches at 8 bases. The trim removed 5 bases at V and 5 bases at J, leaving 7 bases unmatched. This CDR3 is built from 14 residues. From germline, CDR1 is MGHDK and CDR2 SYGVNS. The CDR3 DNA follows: TGTGCCAGCAGTCAGTGGACAGGGTTGGAGACCCAGTACTTC. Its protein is CASSQWTGLETQYF.

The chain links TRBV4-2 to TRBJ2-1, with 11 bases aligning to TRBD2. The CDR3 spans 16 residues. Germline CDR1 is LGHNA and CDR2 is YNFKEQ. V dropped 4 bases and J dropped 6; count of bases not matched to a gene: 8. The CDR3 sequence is CASSRVTSGAPNEQFF. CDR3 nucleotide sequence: TGTGCCAGCAGCCGTGTGACTAGCGGGGCCCCCAATGAGCAGTTCTTC.

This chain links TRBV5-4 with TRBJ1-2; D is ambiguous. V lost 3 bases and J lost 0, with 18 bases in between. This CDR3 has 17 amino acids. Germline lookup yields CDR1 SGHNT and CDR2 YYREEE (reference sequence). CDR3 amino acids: CASSSTPQKKANYGYTF. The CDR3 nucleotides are TGTGCCAGCAGCTCCACGCCACAGAAGAAAGCTAACTATGGCTACACCTTC.

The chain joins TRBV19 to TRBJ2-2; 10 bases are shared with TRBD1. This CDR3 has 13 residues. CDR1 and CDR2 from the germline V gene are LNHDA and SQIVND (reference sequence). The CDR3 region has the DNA TGTGCAGGACAGGGGGTCGACACCGGGGAGCTGTTTTTT. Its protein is CAGQGVDTGELFF.

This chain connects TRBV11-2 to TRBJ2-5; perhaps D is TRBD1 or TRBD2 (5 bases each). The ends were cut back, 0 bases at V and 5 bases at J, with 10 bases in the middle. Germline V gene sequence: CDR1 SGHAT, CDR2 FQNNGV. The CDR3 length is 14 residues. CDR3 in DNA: TGTGCCAGCAGCTTAGAGGCTTGGGGGGAGACCCAGTACTTC. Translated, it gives CASSLEAWGETQYF.

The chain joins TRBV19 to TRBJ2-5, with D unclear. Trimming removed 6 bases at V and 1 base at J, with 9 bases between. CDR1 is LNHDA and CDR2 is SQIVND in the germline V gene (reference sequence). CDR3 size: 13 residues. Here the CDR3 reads CASSPSGQETQYF. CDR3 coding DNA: TGTGCCAGTAGCCCCTCTGGCCAAGAGACCCAGTACTTC.

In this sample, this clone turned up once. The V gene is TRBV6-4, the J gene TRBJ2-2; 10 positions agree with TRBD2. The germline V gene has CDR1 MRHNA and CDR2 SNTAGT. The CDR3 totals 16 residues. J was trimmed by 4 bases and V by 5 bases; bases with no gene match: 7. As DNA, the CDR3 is TGTGCCAGCAGTAGAAGCGGGAGGGCCGCCACCGGGGAGCTGTTTTTT. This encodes CASSRSGRAATGELFF.

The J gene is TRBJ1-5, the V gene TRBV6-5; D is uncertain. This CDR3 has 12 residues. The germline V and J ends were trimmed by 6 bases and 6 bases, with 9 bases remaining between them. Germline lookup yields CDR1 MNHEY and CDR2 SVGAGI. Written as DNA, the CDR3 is TGTGCCAGCAGCCTGGAGATTCAGCCCCAGCATTTT. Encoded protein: CASSLEIQPQHF.

For the CDR3, the DNA is TGTGCCAGTAGTATGGAAGGGGCAGCTGAAGCTTTCTTT. This sequence encodes CASSMEGAAEAFF. The chain joins TRBV19 to TRBJ1-1, with D possibly matching TRBD1 (5 bases). CDR3 length: 13 residues. Germline loops: CDR1 LNHDA, CDR2 SQIVND (reference sequence). Trimming stripped 3 bases from V and 6 bases from J, with 11 bases between. Looking up the rest from reference TRBV19 and TRBJ1-1 gives the full variable domain: DGGITQSPKYLFRKEGQNVTLSCEQNLNHDAMYWYRQDPGQGLRLIYYSQIVNDFQKGDIAEGYSVSREKKESFPLTVTSAQKNPTAFYLCASSMEGAAEAFFGQGTRLTVV.

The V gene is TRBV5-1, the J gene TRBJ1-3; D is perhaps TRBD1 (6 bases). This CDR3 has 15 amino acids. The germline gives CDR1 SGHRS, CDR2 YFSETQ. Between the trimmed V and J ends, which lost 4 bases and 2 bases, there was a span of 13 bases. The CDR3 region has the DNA TGCGCCAGCAGCCCAACGACAGGTACTGGAAACACCATATATTTT. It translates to CASSPTTGTGNTIYF.

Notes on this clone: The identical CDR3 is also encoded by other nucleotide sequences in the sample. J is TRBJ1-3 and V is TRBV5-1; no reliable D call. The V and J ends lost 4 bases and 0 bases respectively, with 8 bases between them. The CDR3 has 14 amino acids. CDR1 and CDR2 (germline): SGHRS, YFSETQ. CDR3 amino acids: CASSPDSSGNTIYF. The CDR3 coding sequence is TGCGCCAGCAGCCCGGATTCCTCTGGAAACACCATATATTTT.